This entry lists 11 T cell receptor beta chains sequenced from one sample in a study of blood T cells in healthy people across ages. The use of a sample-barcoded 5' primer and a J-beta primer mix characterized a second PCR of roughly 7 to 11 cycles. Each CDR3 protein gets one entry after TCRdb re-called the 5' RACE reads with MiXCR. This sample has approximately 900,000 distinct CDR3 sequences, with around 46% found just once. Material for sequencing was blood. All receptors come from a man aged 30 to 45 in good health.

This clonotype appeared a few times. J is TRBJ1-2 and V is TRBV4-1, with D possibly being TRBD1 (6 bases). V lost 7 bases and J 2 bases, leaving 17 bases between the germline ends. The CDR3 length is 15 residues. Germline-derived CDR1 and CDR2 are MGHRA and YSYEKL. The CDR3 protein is CASTGQWQLNYGYTF. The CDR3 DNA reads TGCGCCAGCACTGGACAGTGGCAACTAAACTATGGCTACACCTTC.

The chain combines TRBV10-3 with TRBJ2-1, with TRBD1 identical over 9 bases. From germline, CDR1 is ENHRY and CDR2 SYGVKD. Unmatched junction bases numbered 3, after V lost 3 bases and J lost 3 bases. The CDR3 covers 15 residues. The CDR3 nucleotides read TGTGCCATCAGTGAAAAGACAGGGGGCTACAATGAGCAGTTCTTC. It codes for CAISEKTGGYNEQFF.

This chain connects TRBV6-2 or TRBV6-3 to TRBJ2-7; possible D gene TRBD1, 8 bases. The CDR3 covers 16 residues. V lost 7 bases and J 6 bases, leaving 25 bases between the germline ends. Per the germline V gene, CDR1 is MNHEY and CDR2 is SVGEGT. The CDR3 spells CASTTYGGTGSREQYF. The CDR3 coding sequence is TGTGCCAGCACCACGTACGGGGGGACAGGTAGTCGCGAGCAGTACTTC.

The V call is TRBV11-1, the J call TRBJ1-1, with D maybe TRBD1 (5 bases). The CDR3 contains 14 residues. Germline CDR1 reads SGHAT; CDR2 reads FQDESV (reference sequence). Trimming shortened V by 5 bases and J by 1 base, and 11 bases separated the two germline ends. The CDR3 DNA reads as TGTGCCAGCAGCCGGGGACTCGGGAACACTGAAGCTTTCTTT. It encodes CASSRGLGNTEAFF. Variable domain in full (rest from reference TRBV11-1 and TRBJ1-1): EAEVAQSPRYKITEKSQAVAFWCDPISGHATLYWYRQILGQGPELLVQFQDESVVDDSQLPKDRFSAERLKGVDSTLKIQPAELGDSAMYLCASSRGLGNTEAFFGQGTRLTVV.

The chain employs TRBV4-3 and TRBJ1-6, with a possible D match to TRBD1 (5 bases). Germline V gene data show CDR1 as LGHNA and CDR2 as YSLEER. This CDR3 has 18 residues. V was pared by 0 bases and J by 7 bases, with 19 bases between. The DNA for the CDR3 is TGCGCCAGCAGCCAAGAGGCCCTCAGGGTTCGTAGAAATTCACCCCTCCACTTT. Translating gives CASSQEALRVRRNSPLHF.

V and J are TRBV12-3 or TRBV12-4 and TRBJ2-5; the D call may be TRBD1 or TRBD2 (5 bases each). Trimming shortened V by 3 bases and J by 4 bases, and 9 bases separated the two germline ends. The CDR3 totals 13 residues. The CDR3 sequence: CASSFGASETQYF. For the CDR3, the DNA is TGTGCCAGCAGTTTCGGGGCTTCAGAGACCCAGTACTTC.

This chain's CDR3 is CASSIGRGDEQFF. CDR3 in DNA: TGTGCCAGTAGTATAGGTCGGGGCGATGAGCAGTTCTTC. J is TRBJ2-1 and V is TRBV19; either TRBD1 or TRBD2 may fit D (5 bases each). This CDR3 contains 13 residues. The ends were cut back, 1 base at V and 8 bases at J, with 9 bases in the middle. CDR1 is LNHDA and CDR2 is SQIVND in the germline V gene (reference sequence).

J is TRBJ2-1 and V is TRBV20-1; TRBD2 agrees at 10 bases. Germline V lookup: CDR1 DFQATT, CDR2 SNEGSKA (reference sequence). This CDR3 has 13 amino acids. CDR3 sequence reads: CTGPAGGNNEQFF. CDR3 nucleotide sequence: TGCACGGGCCCAGCGGGGGGGAACAATGAGCAGTTCTTC.

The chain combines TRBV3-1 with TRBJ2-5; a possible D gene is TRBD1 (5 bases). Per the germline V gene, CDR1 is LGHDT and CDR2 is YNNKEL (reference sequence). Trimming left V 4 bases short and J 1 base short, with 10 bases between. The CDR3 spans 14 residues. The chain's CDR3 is CASSRRQLQETQYF. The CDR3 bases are TGTGCCAGCAGCCGACGACAGCTCCAAGAGACCCAGTACTTC.

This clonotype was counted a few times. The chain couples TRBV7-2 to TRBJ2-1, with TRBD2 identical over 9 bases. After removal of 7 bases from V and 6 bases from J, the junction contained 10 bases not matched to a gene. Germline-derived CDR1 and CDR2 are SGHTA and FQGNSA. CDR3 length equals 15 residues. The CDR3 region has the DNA TGTGCCAGCACCCTTTTGGGCGGGGGGGCCAATGAGCAGTTCTTC. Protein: CASTLLGGGANEQFF.

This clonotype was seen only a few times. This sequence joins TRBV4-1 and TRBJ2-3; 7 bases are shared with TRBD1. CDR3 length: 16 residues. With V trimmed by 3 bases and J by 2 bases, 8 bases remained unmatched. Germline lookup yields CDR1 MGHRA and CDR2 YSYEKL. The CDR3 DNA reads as TGCGCCAGCAGCCAGGAACCGACAGGGTACACAGATACGCAGTATTTT. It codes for CASSQEPTGYTDTQYF.